This T cell receptor beta chain derives from a study of cytomegalovirus exposure and HLA in healthy donors. The study's findings and limits: When analyzed later, a missense DCLRE1C variant was found to be linked to TCR beta V- and J-gene trimming. Later on, analysis showed that most CMV-associated TCR beta chains appeared to be HLA-restricted. Diagnosis of cytomegalovirus status made by the classifier reportedly showed high specificity and sensitivity.

About this clone itself: Its target is not known.

CDR1 and CDR2 (germline): LNHDA, SQIVND (reference sequence). The CDR3 totals 14 residues. V shed 6 bases and J shed 4 bases, with 12 bases lying between them. PCR primers comprised 60 Vbeta and 13 Jbeta primers. TCRdb's table, derived via immunoSEQ multiplex PCR, lists solely in-frame clones and lacks some. The table shows around 130,000 clones, with roughly four fifths occurring only once. Sequencing input: PBMCs. The receptor was derived from a middle-aged woman in good health and CMV-seropositive. The chain recombines TRBV19 with TRBJ2-2; the D gene is possibly TRBD1 (6 bases). CDR3 loop: CASRDRTLTGELFF. The CDR3 coding sequence is TGTGCCAGTAGGGACAGAACACTCACCGGGGAGCTGTTTTTT.